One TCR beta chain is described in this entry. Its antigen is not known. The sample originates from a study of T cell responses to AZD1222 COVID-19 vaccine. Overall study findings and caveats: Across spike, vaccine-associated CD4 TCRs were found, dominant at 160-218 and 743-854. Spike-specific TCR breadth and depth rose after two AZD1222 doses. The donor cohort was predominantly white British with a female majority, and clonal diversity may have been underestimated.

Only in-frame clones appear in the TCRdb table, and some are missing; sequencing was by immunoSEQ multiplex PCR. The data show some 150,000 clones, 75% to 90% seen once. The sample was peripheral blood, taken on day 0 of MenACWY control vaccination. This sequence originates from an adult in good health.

The CDR3 spells CASSVGLAGGPGNEQFF. The DNA for the CDR3 is TGTGCCAGCAGCGTAGGGCTAGCGGGGGGGCCGGGGAATGAGCAGTTCTTC. The rearrangement uses TRBV9 and TRBJ2-1; TRBD2 agrees at 12 bases. CDR1 and CDR2 from the germline V gene are SGDLS and YYNGEE. The junction had 8 bases not matched to a gene; V was cut back by 0 bases and J by 7 bases. The CDR3 runs to 17 residues.